The 21 T cell receptor beta chains below all came from one sample that was sequenced in a study of T cell clonality in common variable immunodeficiency. The study's findings and limits: Fewer deletions and N-nucleotide insertions were reportedly seen in common variable immunodeficiency TCR beta sequences.

This table comes from immunoSEQ multiplex PCR, and its TCRdb copy is limited to in-frame clones, with some not included. The repertoire yields 15,000 to 20,000 clones, none seen only once; the top ten contain about 2.5%. For these receptors, no antigen is known. Sequencing used peripheral blood mononuclear cells. The receptors stem from a human donor with common variable immunodeficiency.

At least ten counts were recorded for this clone. The read stops 3 residues short of the end of the CDR3; the missing end is completed from the germline J gene. The chain carries TRBV4-1 and TRBJ2-7; the match to TRBD1 covers 9 bases. Germline values: CDR1 MGHRA, CDR2 YSYEKL. V dropped 3 bases and J dropped 4; count of bases not matched to a gene: 10. The CDR3 covers 16 residues. The sequenced part of the CDR3 DNA is TGCGCCAGCAGCCACCACAGGGGGCGTTCTGATTACGAG. Translation: CASSHHRGRSDYE. The full CDR3 reads CASSHHRGRSDYEQYF.

This clone was detected a few times. Read coverage stops 3 residues before the CDR3 terminus; the germline J gene supplies the remainder. The chain is built from TRBV2 and TRBJ1-4, with 11 bases matching TRBD1. The V gene's germline CDR1 is SNHLY and CDR2 FYNNEI. The CDR3 has 13 residues. The J segment lost 7 bases and the V segment lost 7 bases, leaving 2 bases of the junction unmatched. The CDR3: CASKGTGGEKLFF. CDR3 bases read: TGTGCCAGCAAGGGGACAGGGGGTGAAAAA.

This clone was observed many times. The DNA ends 3 residues before the CDR3 does, and the rest of the CDR3 is filled in from the germline J gene. This chain links TRBV4-2 with TRBJ2-7, with TRBD2 as a possible D gene (6 bases). Germline-derived CDR1 and CDR2 are LGHNA and YNFKEQ. The V end lost 3 bases, the J end lost 4 bases, and 13 bases lay between the germline ends. The CDR3 totals 14 residues. The CDR3 sequence is CASSQPTSGYEQYF. CDR3 bases read: TGTGCCAGCAGCCAGCCGACTAGTGGGTACGAG.

This clone was seen ten or more times. Read data end 3 residues before the CDR3 end; the end is taken from the germline J gene. The rearrangement links TRBV19 to TRBJ2-5; D is perhaps TRBD1 (6 bases). The germline CDR1 and CDR2 sequences are LNHDA and SQIVND (reference sequence). Trimming took 3 bases from V and 2 from J, leaving 13 bases between them. The CDR3 spans 15 residues. The part of the CDR3 DNA that was read is TGTGCCAGTAGTATGGGATCAGGGGCGCAAGAGACC. This encodes CASSMGSGAQET. The CDR3 in its entirety is CASSMGSGAQETQYF. The variable domain in full, completed from reference TRBV19 and TRBJ2-5, reads DGGITQSPKYLFRKEGQNVTLSCEQNLNHDAMYWYRQDPGQGLRLIYYSQIVNDFQKGDIAEGYSVSREKKESFPLTVTSAQKNPTAFYLCASSMGSGAQETQYFGPGTRLLVL.

This clone has ten or more counts. The read terminates 3 residues before the CDR3 end, so the remaining end is supplied by the germline J gene. The chain joins TRBV5-1 to TRBJ2-1; 11 nucleotides align to TRBD2. With 2 bases clipped from V and 0 bases from J, the junction kept 4 bases outside the gene matches. From germline, CDR1 is SGHRS and CDR2 YFSETQ. CDR3 length: 17 residues. The CDR3 DNA, read in part, is TGCGCCAGCAGCTTTAGCGGGAGGGCGAGCTCCTACAATGAG. Its protein product is CASSFSGRASSYNE. The whole CDR3 protein reads CASSFSGRASSYNEQFF.

This clone was counted only a few times. The read terminates 3 residues ahead of where the CDR3 ends, so the germline J gene completes it. V is TRBV19 and J is TRBJ1-1, with a tentative D call TRBD1 (6 bases). CDR3 size: 14 residues. Germline V gene lookup returns CDR1 LNHDA and CDR2 SQIVND (reference sequence). Trimming cost V 4 bases and J 6 bases, with 15 bases left between them. The sequenced part of the CDR3 DNA is TGTGCCAGTAGTACTCCCGTAGGGGGGGCTGAA. Protein sequence: CASSTPVGGAE. The whole CDR3 protein reads CASSTPVGGAEAFF.

This clone was recorded at least ten times. The read gets to within 3 residues of the CDR3 end, and the germline J gene fills in the rest. The gene calls are TRBV7-3 and TRBJ2-2; D is unclear. The length of the CDR3 is 12 residues. V lost 2 bases and J lost 7, with 5 bases in between. In germline, CDR1 is SGHTA, CDR2 FQGTGA. The covered CDR3 bases are TGTGCCAGCAGCTTATATGTCGGGGAG. It encodes CASSLYVGE. The full CDR3 sequence reads CASSLYVGELFF.

In its sample, this clone was seen many times. The read terminates 3 residues before the CDR3 end, so the remaining end is supplied by the germline J gene. The rearrangement uses TRBV14 and TRBJ1-4, with TRBD1 identical over 9 bases. The V segment lost 6 bases and the J segment 8 bases; nucleotides outside the gene matches: 4. CDR1 is SGHDN, CDR2 FVKESK, per germline. This CDR3 is 13 amino acids long. The CDR3 here is CASRKDRGEKLFF. Incomplete CDR3 DNA: TGTGCCAGCAGAAAGGACAGGGGCGAAAAA.

This clone was recorded at least ten times. The read comes to an end 3 residues before the CDR3 does, leaving the germline J gene to fill in the end. The chain uses TRBV9 and TRBJ2-2, with D unclear. In germline, CDR1 is SGDLS, CDR2 YYNGEE. This CDR3 comprises 12 residues. Between the trimmed V and J ends, which lost 0 bases and 7 bases, there was a span of 4 bases. The CDR3 DNA, read in part, is TGTGCCAGCAGCGTAGCAATCGGGGAG. Translating gives CASSVAIGE. The full CDR3 is CASSVAIGELFF.

This clone appeared many times. The CDR3 is cut off 3 residues early in the read; its end comes from the germline J gene. This chain uses TRBV19 with TRBJ2-1; D perhaps matches TRBD1 (6 bases). Trimming took off 6 bases at V and 3 bases at J, with 12 bases between the two ends. The germline V gene has CDR1 LNHDA and CDR2 SQIVND (reference sequence). The CDR3 is made up of 14 amino acids. The sequenced part of the CDR3 DNA is TGTGCCAGTAGCCAGGACAGTTTCTACAATGAG. Amino acid sequence: CASSQDSFYNE. The full CDR3 protein reads CASSQDSFYNEQFF.

This clone has ten or more counts. The read ends 3 residues before the CDR3 terminus; that terminus is restored from the germline J gene. This chain links TRBV5-1 with TRBJ2-5, with 8 bases identical to TRBD1. Per the germline V gene, CDR1 is SGHRS and CDR2 is YFSETQ. This CDR3 contains 14 residues. V was clipped by 6 bases and J by 2 bases; unmatched bases: 6. Partial CDR3 DNA: TGCGCCAGCATGCAGGGGGCTTGGCAAGAGACC. It is translated as CASMQGAWQET. The whole CDR3 protein reads CASMQGAWQETQYF.

Ten or more counts support this clone. Read sequence stops 3 residues before the CDR3 end, and the germline J gene provides the missing end. V is TRBV19 and J is TRBJ1-1, with 9 nucleotides matching TRBD1. The CDR3 contains 16 residues. J was trimmed by 4 bases and V by 7 bases; bases with no gene match: 13. Germline V CDR1 and CDR2: LNHDA, SQIVND (reference sequence). The CDR3: CASTTPRTGVPTEAFF. CDR3 DNA, as far as it was read: TGTGCCAGTACCACCCCCCGGACAGGGGTACCCACTGAA.

This clone was recorded many times. The read terminates 3 residues ahead of where the CDR3 ends, so the germline J gene completes it. V gene TRBV6-1 combines with J gene TRBJ2-1; 9 nucleotides agree with TRBD1. V dropped 4 bases and J dropped 4; count of bases not matched to a gene: 8. From germline, CDR1 is MNHNS and CDR2 SASEGT. The CDR3 totals 16 residues. CDR3 bases read: TGTGCCAGCAGTGCTCCCGGGACAGGGAATTACAATGAG. It translates to CASSAPGTGNYNE. The entire CDR3 reads CASSAPGTGNYNEQFF.

This clone was seen repeatedly, ten times or more. The CDR3 end lies 3 residues beyond the end of the read and is filled in from the germline J gene. V is TRBV20-1 and J is TRBJ1-5, with 9 bases that match TRBD1. The CDR3 runs to 16 residues. After removal of 0 bases from V and 2 bases from J, the junction contained 5 bases not matched to a gene. Per germline, CDR1 DFQATT and CDR2 SNEGSKA (reference sequence). The part of the CDR3 DNA that was read is TGCAGTGCTAGAGATCGGGACAGGGCGGGCAATCAGCCC. As protein: CSARDRDRAGNQP. The whole CDR3 region reads CSARDRDRAGNQPQHF.

This clone occurred a few times. The read falls 3 residues short of the CDR3 end, and the missing part is taken from the germline J gene. J is TRBJ1-1 and V is TRBV7-9; the D is unclear. V lost 5 bases and J 0 bases, leaving 10 bases between the germline ends. Germline V gene lookup returns CDR1 SEHNR and CDR2 FQNEAQ (reference sequence). This CDR3 comprises 14 residues. The CDR3 loop reads CASSPTGMNTEAFF. The sequenced CDR3 bases are TGTGCCAGCAGCCCGACGGGGATGAACACTGAA.

The table lists this clone with many counts. Coverage ceases 3 residues before the CDR3 finishes, and the germline J gene fills in the end. The chain carries TRBV19 and TRBJ2-7, with D tentatively TRBD2 (6 bases). Trimming took 9 bases from V and 1 from J, leaving 13 bases between them. The germline V gene encodes CDR1 LNHDA and CDR2 SQIVND (reference sequence). The CDR3 runs to 13 residues. CDR3: CASARDSSYEQYF. Incomplete CDR3 DNA: TGTGCCAGCGCTCGGGACTCGTCCTACGAG.

This clone was recorded at least ten times. Read coverage stops 3 residues before the CDR3 terminus; the germline J gene supplies the remainder. The chain has TRBV14 and TRBJ2-3; D ambiguous. Germline CDR1 SGHDN, CDR2 FVKESK. Trimming cost V 1 base and J 8 bases, with 10 bases left between them. The CDR3 runs to 13 residues. CDR3 residues: CASSQGPWATQYF. The sequenced CDR3 bases are TGTGCCAGCAGCCAAGGGCCCTGGGCTACG.

The table lists this clone with many counts. The DNA ends 3 residues before the CDR3 does, and the rest of the CDR3 is filled in from the germline J gene. This chain joins TRBV20-1 and TRBJ2-7; the D is unclear. The CDR3 has 11 amino acids. The V end was cut by 6 bases, the J end by 4 bases, with 10 bases between. Germline assignment: CDR1 DFQATT and CDR2 SNEGSKA (reference sequence). CDR3 DNA, as far as it was read: TGCAGTGCCCCCAGATCGTACGAG. It translates to CSAPRSYE. The whole CDR3 reads CSAPRSYEQYF.

CDR3 residues: CASSFEAPPPNYGYTF. CDR3 DNA, as far as it was read: TGCGCCAGCAGCTTCGAGGCCCCCCCTCCTAACTATGGC. The chain uses TRBV5-1 and TRBJ1-2; D gene ambiguous. The read finishes 3 residues shy of the CDR3 end, and the germline J gene is used to complete it. The CDR3 extends over 16 amino acids. Between the trimmed V and J ends, which lost 2 bases and 0 bases, there was a span of 14 bases. Germline V gene sequence: CDR1 SGHRS, CDR2 YFSETQ.

This clone showed up many times. CDR3 DNA (partial): TGTGCCAGCAGCTTAGGAGGCGGGAGGACTCACGAG. Translated, it gives CASSLGGGRTHE. The full CDR3 protein reads CASSLGGGRTHEQYF. V and J are TRBV7-8 and TRBJ2-7; the match to TRBD2 covers 8 bases. The read gets to within 3 residues of the CDR3 end, and the germline J gene fills in the rest. V gave up 1 base and J gave up 5 bases; unmatched junction bases: 7. CDR3 size: 15 residues. From germline, CDR1 is SGHVS and CDR2 FQNEAQ.

The table lists this clone with many counts. The read ends 3 residues early relative to the CDR3; the germline J gene fills the gap. The genes are TRBV5-6 and TRBJ1-1, with D perhaps TRBD1 (6 bases). The CDR3 has 14 residues. The germline V gene has CDR1 SGHDT and CDR2 YYEEEE. The V end lost 0 bases, the J end lost 2 bases, and 8 bases lay between the germline ends. CDR3 sequence: CASSLGTVNTEAFF. CDR3 DNA, as far as it was read: TGTGCCAGCAGCTTGGGGACAGTTAACACTGAA.